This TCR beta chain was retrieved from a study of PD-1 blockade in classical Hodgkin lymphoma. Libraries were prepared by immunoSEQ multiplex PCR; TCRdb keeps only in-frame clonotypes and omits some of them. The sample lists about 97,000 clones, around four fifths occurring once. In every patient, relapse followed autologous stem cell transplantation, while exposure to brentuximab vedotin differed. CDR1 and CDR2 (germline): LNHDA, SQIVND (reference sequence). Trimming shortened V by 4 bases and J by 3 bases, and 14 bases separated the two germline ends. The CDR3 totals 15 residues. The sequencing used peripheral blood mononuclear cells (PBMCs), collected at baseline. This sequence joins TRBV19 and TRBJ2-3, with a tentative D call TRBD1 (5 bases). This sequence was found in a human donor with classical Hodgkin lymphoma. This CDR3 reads CASSSWGVGTDTQYF. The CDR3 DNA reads TGTGCCAGTAGTAGCTGGGGCGTAGGTACAGATACGCAGTATTTT.